The sequence of this T cell receptor beta chain was determined in a study of cytomegalovirus exposure and HLA in healthy donors (dated by TCRdb to about 2017). With regard to the full study: An earlier analysis of some 500 of the donors reported 250 to 350 Gb of sequence data and some 100 million unique TCR beta sequences from some 180 million T cells. An early release that covered about 600 HLA-typed donors contained around 300 gigabases of sequencing data and tens of millions of unique TCR sequences. Among the roughly 380 genotyped donors, around 79% belonged to the genetic ancestry cluster associated with self-reported Caucasian donors. The study aimed to test whether cataloging public T cell receptors could reveal signatures of past pathogen exposure. The study used immunosequencing to profile the T cell repertoires of approximately 650 subjects and linked those repertoires to cytomegalovirus serostatus. In addition to the first cohort of roughly 700 subjects, a separate validation cohort of approximately 130 different subjects was used. The study combined high-throughput TCR immunosequencing, statistical association of individual TCRs with disease status, and machine learning to predict cytomegalovirus infection status. A later analysis re-examined previously published TCR beta repertoires from around 670 donors and added high-resolution HLA genotyping to investigate patterns of TCR occurrence. In the later analysis, no new phenotypic data were used to find candidate immune exposures; instead, reliance was placed on TCR beta sequences and their occurrence across donors. An earlier analysis of approximately 500 of the donors applied high-throughput TCR beta sequencing to assess whether each TCR beta V gene segment acted as functional or pseudogenic. Donor age, sex, ethnicity and CMV serostatus were compiled alongside the repertoire data. In a later genetic analysis, genome-wide SNP genotypes for about 55% of the roughly 700 donors were used, and that subset was treated as a discovery cohort. Every repertoire in the discovery cohort had been generated on one and the same sequencing platform. Both class I and class II loci were covered by HLA typing, at four-digit resolution. The number of typed donors differed by locus: about 620-640 for A, B, C, DRB1 and DQB1; 500 to 550 for DQA1; approximately 600 for DPA1; and some 470 for DPB1. Four to six DR-DQ haplotypes were handled as single units for association and clustering, since linkage in the cohort was strong. On average, roughly 200,000 unique TCR beta nucleotide sequences were sequenced per donor among a few hundred genotyped donors of the cohort, with roughly 20% of those sequences being non-productive. Broader findings and caveats from the paper: In an earlier analysis of 587 of the donors, most TCR beta V segments appeared in productive rearrangements about 87% or about 30% of the time, broadly matching IMGT annotations. A later genetic analysis reported fewer N-insertions in productive TCRs among donors in an Asian-associated ancestry cluster than the approximately 700-donor mean. The classifier was reported to diagnose cytomegalovirus status with high specificity and sensitivity in both the original and validation cohorts. The study listed 150 to 200 TCR beta chains as associated with cytomegalovirus. Strong co-occurrence of HLA alleles, especially DR and DQ, made assigning TCR associations to individual alleles difficult. In a later genetic analysis, a missense DCLRE1C variant was associated with V-gene and J-gene trimming of TCR beta chains, and the association was replicated in an independent cohort. Seventeen rarely observed V segments, including chromosome 9 orphons, were excluded from the earlier analysis of a few hundred of the donors because counts were too low. Correlated functional status among segregating V segments might reflect linkage disequilibrium, but an unknown experimental factor could not be ruled out. A further reported finding was that TCR beta sequences accurately predicted the HLA-A and HLA-B alleles for most subjects in the first cohort. While some public TCRs were present in many individuals, most TCR sequences turned up only very rarely across donors. A group of highly shared sequence variants was considered likely to be a technical artifact of the sequencing pipeline. Specific HLA alleles were associated with 15,000 to 20,000 TCR beta sequences at a false discovery rate of 0.05 in a later analysis. Because the 87-base-pair reads could not distinguish some IMGT-functional V segments, including TRBV6-2 and TRBV6-3, those segments were excluded. Because HLA typing was missing for some donors at each locus, association tests included only the typed subset. A later analysis found that most CMV-associated TCR beta chains appeared HLA-restricted, with HLA associations seemingly driven largely by CMV exposure. CMV serostatus was the only immune exposure information available for the cohort. Roughly uniform sequencing depth across donors was assumed in presence/absence analyses, although this assumption may not hold. According to the authors, the approach could potentially be generalized to other disease states and immunological phenotypes. The cohort was sequenced for TCR beta chains only, and without alpha or paired-chain data the features that could be detected were limited. A few of the identified cytomegalovirus-associated TCR beta chains were confirmed in vitro to be specific for cytomegalovirus antigens. In a later analysis, HLA-associated TCR beta chains were found to be more clonally expanded and to have lower generation probabilities than equally common non-associated chains. According to a later analysis, parvovirus B19, influenza, CMV and Epstein-Barr virus appeared linked to several top co-occurrence clusters. In a later analysis, the rate of TCR association differed among HLA loci, with DRB1 alleles having the most associated TCRs and HLA-C alleles having the fewest.

The cohort consisted of 600 or so healthy bone marrow donors. Cohort members were all nominally healthy when sampled, although unrecorded immune exposures were likely present. The donor was CMV seronegative and was included in the group of approximately 350 seronegative cohort members. Each donor provided a peripheral blood sample, and peripheral blood mononuclear cells were used for TCR beta sequencing. The Qiagen DNeasy Blood Extraction Kit was used to extract genomic DNA from the blood cell samples. Including the terminal cysteine and phenylalanine, the CDR3 comprises 13 residues. Only CDR3 DNA is held: 39 bases, read in frame from base 1. Relative to germline, V is 4 bases shorter and J is 5 bases shorter, with 11 bases between their ends. For CDR1 and CDR2, the germline V gene (reference sequence) lists MNHEY and SMNVEV. Receptors were amplified or captured by the immunoSEQ multiplex PCR assay. The multiplex PCR relied on a mix of 60 forward primers for TCR Vbeta segments and 13 reverse primers for TCR Jbeta segments. The CDR3 region of rearranged TCR beta genes was amplified from genomic DNA with a multiplex PCR assay. Amplified TCR beta libraries were sequenced as 87-base-pair reads on the Illumina HiSeq System. In the authors' own workflow: A later analysis tallied 80 million to 95 million unique TCR beta chains across the 550 to 850 repertoires, and some 10 million of those chains were shared by two or more donors. A nearest-neighbor algorithm error-corrected the raw reads and collapsed the reads into unique sequences, merging closely related sequences to remove PCR and sequencing errors. V, D and J gene segments were assigned by aligning CDR3 sequences to IMGT reference sequences. Each retained sequence needed at least a six-nucleotide match to both a V gene segment and a J gene segment. Rearrangements were called productive when the CDR3 lacked stop codons and stayed in frame with V and J; all others were non-productive. CDR3 was defined according to IMGT convention as the region running from the second conserved V-encoded cysteine to the conserved J-encoded phenylalanine. The earlier analysis of about 530 of the donors excluded any sequence lacking an unambiguous match to a single V gene segment. An earlier analysis of 500 to 700 of the donors classified V segments as functional when productive rearrangements were above 56.7% and as segregating when the standard deviation between donors was above 5%. A statistical classification framework was built to diagnose cytomegalovirus status from the catalog of TCR beta chain sequences. In a later analysis, TCR nucleotide sequences were compared against IMGT/GENE-DB human TR gene sequences so that V and J genes could be assigned. Using the TCRdist pipeline, a later analysis assigned CDR3 sequences along with most-parsimonious VDJ recombination scenarios. A later analysis defined each TCR beta chain by its CDR3 amino acid sequence plus V-gene family, and excluded reads lacking a unique V-gene family. To address suspected cross-contamination and a sequencing artifact, a later analysis removed roughly 640 highly shared, low-generation-probability nucleotide sequences. In a later analysis, a clonal expansion index for each public chain was calculated from normalized within-repertoire ranks of inferred template counts. A later analysis computed generation probabilities with a VDJ recombination model fitted to out-of-frame rearrangements, and checked the results against IGoR. A later analysis scored TCR-TCR, TCR-HLA and TCR-CMV co-occurrence with hypergeometric tests, applying a repertoire-size bias correction to TCR pairs. In a later analysis, false discovery rates were estimated by permuting HLA or CMV assignments 20 times. A later analysis grouped co-occurring TCRs with DBSCAN, adding TCRdist sequence similarity when clustering within HLA-allele-positive subsets. Co-occurrence clustering excluded repertoires with fewer than 30,000 or more than 120,000 public chains, plus five with anomalous nucleotide sharing. The table was pulled from immuneACCESS by TCRdb, which kept in-frame rearrangements only. Such tables lose some clones; where checked, under half of the loss comes from unresolved V genes, and the rest has no known cause. Clonal size and the V and J genes are those of that table, whereas D and trimming came from the DNA. This sample has more than 65,000 clones in its table, and roughly 79% of those were observed once. The top ten clonotypes cover roughly 5.5% of the sample.

Comments on this clone: No cognate antigen has been identified for it. Base qualities are not provided; no much larger clone lies one nucleotide away.

The sequence was obtained from a female donor in good health and CMV-seronegative. The chain is made from TRBV27 and TRBJ1-2; the D gene is possibly TRBD1, with 5 bases matching. Sequencing was done on a sample of PBMCs. This receptor carries the CDR3 CASSYAGTYGYTF. The sequenced DNA is TGTGCCAGCAGTTATGCTGGGACTTATGGCTACACCTTC.